One and the same sample provided the 27 T cell receptor beta chains below, sequenced in a study of T cell changes during pregnancy in multiple sclerosis. The protocol was immunoSEQ multiplex PCR, while the TCRdb copy is restricted to in-frame clones and leaves out a portion. Of over 30,000 clones in the sample, 91% were seen once. The input for sequencing was CD8+ T cells from peripheral blood mononuclear cells, taken in the second trimester of pregnancy. The receptors originated from a female donor in good health, enrolled as a control in a pregnancy study.

The chain links TRBV9 to TRBJ2-1, with D possibly matching TRBD2 (6 bases). CDR1 and CDR2 (germline): SGDLS, YYNGEE. Trimming cost V 0 bases and J 4 bases, with 20 bases left between them. The CDR3 has 18 residues. The CDR3 protein is CASSVAASAIKWYNEQFF. The CDR3, as DNA: TGTGCCAGCAGCGTAGCGGCTAGCGCGATCAAATGGTACAATGAGCAGTTCTTC.

This clone has a single count. J is TRBJ2-7 and V is TRBV27; 8 nucleotides agree with TRBD1. Germline lookup yields CDR1 MNHEY and CDR2 SMNVEV (reference sequence). J gave up 3 bases and V 4 bases, and 8 bases lay outside the gene matches. The CDR3 loop spans 15 amino acids. The CDR3 reads CASSYLGTGDYEQYF. The CDR3 DNA follows: TGTGCCAGCAGTTACCTGGGGACAGGAGACTACGAGCAGTACTTC.

DNA of the CDR3: TGTGCCAGCAGCGGGGGGTCCGGGGATGAGCAGTTCTTC. This codes for CASSGGSGDEQFF. The rearrangement links TRBV7-9 to TRBJ2-1; D may be TRBD2 (6 bases). This CDR3 spans 13 amino acids. The V gene lost 5 bases and the J gene lost 8 bases, with 13 bases spanning the gap. Per the germline V gene, CDR1 is SEHNR and CDR2 is FQNEAQ (reference sequence).

V usage is TRBV5-1 and J usage is TRBJ1-1; D is unresolved. Trimming removed 1 base from V and 4 bases from J, with 11 bases in between. The CDR3 is 14 residues long. Germline CDR1 SGHRS, CDR2 YFSETQ. The CDR3 protein is CASSLKVEITEAFF. CDR3 nucleotide sequence: TGCGCCAGCAGCTTGAAGGTGGAGATCACTGAAGCTTTCTTT.

The genes are TRBV7-8 and TRBJ1-5; 8 bases map to TRBD1. Germline assignment: CDR1 SGHVS and CDR2 FQNEAQ. The CDR3 loop spans 15 amino acids. Trimming at V came to 4 bases and at J to 0 bases, leaving 2 bases not matched to a gene. This chain's CDR3 is CASSSDRVSNQPQHF. The CDR3 DNA is TGTGCCAGCAGCTCGGACAGGGTTAGCAATCAGCCCCAGCATTTT.

CDR3 sequence (DNA): TGTGCCAGCAGCCTAGGGGCGGGGGGGCCGGATGAGCAGTTCTTC. This encodes CASSLGAGGPDEQFF. The genes are TRBV11-2 and TRBJ2-1; TRBD2 matches at 9 bases. Germline assignment: CDR1 SGHAT and CDR2 FQNNGV. The CDR3 extends over 15 amino acids. With V trimmed by 5 bases and J by 8 bases, 10 bases remained unmatched. Looking up the rest from reference TRBV11-2 and TRBJ2-1 gives the full variable domain: EAGVAQSPRYKIIEKRQSVAFWCNPISGHATLYWYQQILGQGPKLLIQFQNNGVVDDSQLPKDRFSAERLKGVDSTLKIQPAKLEDSAVYLCASSLGAGGPDEQFFGPGTRLTVL.

The chain combines TRBV19 with TRBJ2-7; 10 bases match TRBD1. Germline trimming cut 4 bases from V and 3 bases from J; bases unmatched to any gene: 6. The CDR3 spans 15 residues. The germline V gene has CDR1 LNHDA and CDR2 SQIVND (reference sequence). CDR3 in DNA: TGTGCCAGTAGTACCGGACAGGGGGTATTCTACGAGCAGTACTTC. This translates into CASSTGQGVFYEQYF.

J is TRBJ2-1 and V is TRBV9, with 7 positions matching TRBD1. The germline V gene has CDR1 SGDLS and CDR2 YYNGEE. The V and J ends lost 0 bases and 5 bases, in that order; junction bases with no gene match: 14. There are 18 residues in the CDR3. Here the CDR3 reads CASSVDPNTGAVNNEQFF. DNA of the CDR3: TGTGCCAGCAGCGTAGACCCCAACACAGGGGCCGTTAACAATGAGCAGTTCTTC.

The gene calls are TRBV2 and TRBJ1-2; no clear D. The length of the CDR3 is 17 residues. The germline V gene encodes CDR1 SNHLY and CDR2 FYNNEI. V lost 2 bases to trimming and J lost 0 bases, with 16 bases between them. CDR3: CASSEWLVGESNYGYTF. DNA for the CDR3: TGTGCCAGCAGTGAATGGCTAGTCGGCGAATCTAACTATGGCTACACCTTC.

The chain has TRBV29-1 and TRBJ1-2, with 7 bases aligning to TRBD1. The CDR3 covers 11 residues. Trimming at V came to 6 bases and at J to 9 bases, leaving 7 bases not matched to a gene. Germline-derived CDR1 and CDR2 are SQVTM and ANQGSEA. DNA of the CDR3: TGCAGCGTGGAATACAGGGGCAGCTACACCTTC. This codes for CSVEYRGSYTF.

V and J are TRBV13 and TRBJ2-2; 7 bases fit TRBD1. V was clipped by 5 bases and J by 6 bases; unmatched bases: 12. This CDR3 is built from 16 residues. From germline, CDR1 is PRHDT and CDR2 FYEKMQ (reference sequence). CDR3 sequence: CASSQKGQTFAGELFF. The CDR3 bases are TGTGCCAGCAGCCAAAAGGGACAGACGTTCGCCGGGGAGCTGTTTTTT.

The chain combines TRBV5-1 with TRBJ2-3; TRBD1 matches 8 bases. Germline CDR1 reads SGHRS; CDR2 reads YFSETQ. The ends lost 5 bases at V and 0 bases at J; junction bases unmatched: 8. The length of the CDR3 is 16 residues. The CDR3 bases are TGCGCCAGCAGAGGGGACAGGACGACTAGCACAGATACGCAGTATTTT. Its translation is CASRGDRTTSTDTQYF. The whole variable domain, remainder taken from reference TRBV5-1 and TRBJ2-3, is KAGVTQTPRYLIKTRGQQVTLSCSPISGHRSVSWYQQTPGQGLQFLFEYFSETQRNKGNFPGRFSGRQFSNSRSEMNVSTLELGDSALYLCASRGDRTTSTDTQYFGPGTRLTVL.

The CDR3 nucleotides read TGCGCCAGCACCAAGGGACTAGCGGGGGGGCAGCGAACAGATACGCAGTATTTT. This encodes CASTKGLAGGQRTDTQYF. The rearrangement uses TRBV4-1 and TRBJ2-3; 16 bases map to TRBD2. CDR1 and CDR2 (germline): MGHRA, YSYEKL. CDR3 length: 18 residues. Trimming cost V 7 bases and J 3 bases; bases outside gene matches: 10.

This chain joins TRBV30 and TRBJ1-1; 8 nucleotides line up with TRBD1. Germline V gene sequence: CDR1 GTSNPN, CDR2 SVGIG (reference sequence). J gave up 6 bases and V 0 bases, and 3 bases lay outside the gene matches. The CDR3 length is 13 residues. The CDR3, as DNA: TGTGCCTGGAGTGTAACAGGGGGGGCTGAAGCTTTCTTT. Protein sequence: CAWSVTGGAEAFF. The whole variable domain, filled in from reference TRBV30 and TRBJ1-1, reads SQTIHQWPATLVQPVGSPLSLECTVEGTSNPNLYWYRQAAGRGLQLLFYSVGIGQISSEVPQNLSASRPQDRQFILSSKKLLLSDSGFYLCAWSVTGGAEAFFGQGTRLTVV.

The chain combines TRBV4-3 with TRBJ2-1; no clear D gene. Germline assignment: CDR1 LGHNA and CDR2 YSLEER. Trimming stripped 1 base from V and 7 bases from J, with 8 bases between. This CDR3 region has 13 residues. This CDR3 is CASSQVGLNEQFF. The CDR3 DNA reads TGCGCCAGCAGCCAAGTCGGTCTTAATGAGCAGTTCTTC.

This clone was observed once. The chain couples TRBV19 to TRBJ1-3; D uncertain. Trimming cost V 5 bases and J 1 base, with 6 bases left between them. This CDR3 comprises 13 residues. Germline-derived CDR1 and CDR2 are LNHDA and SQIVND (reference sequence). The CDR3 loop reads CASSAGSGNTIYF. In DNA, the CDR3 is TGTGCCAGTAGTGCGGGGTCTGGAAACACCATATATTTT.

In its sample, this clone was seen once. The limits of the CDR3 on the DNA are not certain, so only TCRdb's listed CDR3 is given. This rearrangement joins TRBV4-3 to TRBJ1-4; TRBD1 reflects the table's D call only, with no check against the DNA. The germline CDR1 and CDR2 sequences are LGHNA and YSLEER. The CDR3 comprises 16 residues, both ends counted. This CDR3 reads CASSVTPVGTGNVKFF.

A single count supports this clone. The chain links TRBV4-1 to TRBJ1-5, with 7 bases matching TRBD1. The J segment lost 2 bases and the V segment lost 1 base, leaving 5 bases of the junction unmatched. Germline CDR1 MGHRA, CDR2 YSYEKL. This CDR3 is built from 16 residues. The DNA for the CDR3 is TGCGCCAGCAGCCAAGGACAGGGAACGGGCAATCAGCCCCAGCATTTT. Translating it yields CASSQGQGTGNQPQHF.

The chain links TRBV7-3 to TRBJ2-2, with 9 bases identical to TRBD1. The CDR3 is 17 amino acids. The germline V gene encodes CDR1 SGHTA and CDR2 FQGTGA. Trimming at V came to 3 bases and at J to 0 bases, leaving 5 bases not matched to a gene. As DNA, the CDR3 is TGTGCCAGCAGCTTTTCGGGACAGGGAACGAACACCGGGGAGCTGTTTTTT. Protein: CASSFSGQGTNTGELFF.

The chain couples TRBV6-6 to TRBJ1-5, with 7 bases aligning to TRBD1. CDR3 size: 15 residues. Germline V CDR1 and CDR2: MNHNY, SVGAGI (reference sequence). J was trimmed by 8 bases and V by 4 bases; bases with no gene match: 11. CDR3 sequence reads: CASSSGLGGGEPQHF. Written as DNA, the CDR3 is TGTGCCAGCAGTTCTGGGCTAGGGGGCGGTGAGCCCCAGCATTTT.

V and J are TRBV6-5 and TRBJ2-2, with TRBD1 identical over 7 bases. CDR3 length: 13 residues. In germline, CDR1 is MNHEY, CDR2 SVGAGI. J was trimmed by 7 bases and V by 11 bases; bases with no gene match: 10. CDR3 DNA: TGTGCCGCGTCGGAACAGGGGCACGGGGAGCTGTTTTTT. Residues: CAASEQGHGELFF.

The chain carries TRBV7-9 and TRBJ2-7; 7 bases agree with TRBD1. V trimming: 5 bases; J trimming: 2 bases; junction bases outside the gene matches: 3. The CDR3 totals 13 residues. Looked up from germline, CDR1 is SEHNR and CDR2 is FQNEAQ (reference sequence). The CDR3 DNA is TGTGCCAGCAGCCCCCAGGGGGCCTACGAGCAGTACTTC. This codes for CASSPQGAYEQYF.

Here the CDR3 reads CASSLAGGLAGEDTQYF. CDR3 bases: TGTGCCAGCAGCTTAGCGGGGGGCCTAGCGGGGGAGGATACGCAGTATTTT. V and J are TRBV7-2 and TRBJ2-3; 10 bases agree with TRBD2. CDR1 and CDR2 from the germline V gene are SGHTA and FQGNSA. The CDR3 runs 17 residues. J gave up 6 bases and V 0 bases, and 9 bases lay outside the gene matches. The full variable domain, with the rest looked up from reference TRBV7-2 and TRBJ2-3, is GAGVSQSPSNKVTEKGKDVELRCDPISGHTALYWYRQSLGQGLEFLIYFQGNSAPDKSGLPSDRFSAERTGGSVSTLTIQRTQQEDSAVYLCASSLAGGLAGEDTQYFGPGTRLTVL.

J is TRBJ2-6 and V is TRBV9; D remains unclear. CDR1 and CDR2 (germline): SGDLS, YYNGEE. The CDR3 loop spans 15 amino acids. The V and J ends lost 0 bases and 1 base respectively, with 5 bases between them. In DNA, the CDR3 is TGTGCCAGCAGCGTAGCCATTTCTGGGGCCAACGTCCTGACTTTC. It specifies CASSVAISGANVLTF.

J is TRBJ1-5 and V is TRBV4-3; unclear D gene. The CDR3 has 13 amino acids. V lost 0 bases and J lost 7, with 7 bases in between. CDR1 LGHNA and CDR2 YSLEER come from the germline V gene. The CDR3 reads CASSQDTRQPQHF. The DNA for the CDR3 is TGCGCCAGCAGCCAAGATACTCGACAGCCCCAGCATTTT.

The J gene is TRBJ2-7, the V gene TRBV4-3, with 8 bases fitting TRBD1. V was clipped by 3 bases and J by 2 bases; unmatched bases: 3. This CDR3 spans 14 amino acids. Looked up from germline, CDR1 is LGHNA and CDR2 is YSLEER. CDR3 DNA: TGCGCCAGCAGCCACAGGGGGCGACCCTACGAGCAGTACTTC. This sequence encodes CASSHRGRPYEQYF.

This chain uses TRBV19 with TRBJ2-7, with D perhaps TRBD2 (5 bases). Germline values: CDR1 LNHDA, CDR2 SQIVND (reference sequence). The length of the CDR3 is 16 residues. V lost 4 bases and J 3 bases, leaving 19 bases between the germline ends. This CDR3 is CASSTLRREEGYEQYF. Here the CDR3 DNA reads TGTGCCAGTAGTACCCTTCGCCGTGAAGAGGGCTACGAGCAGTACTTC.